What follows describes a single T cell receptor (beta chain). The clone's antigen remains unknown. The input lacks base qualities; no much larger clone sits a single base away. The data are from a study of blood T cell repertoires in COVID-19 (dated by TCRdb to 2020 to 2022). About the study as a whole: The collaborator samples originated in the United States, Italy and Spain and spanned the acute and convalescent phases of COVID-19. Deeply sampled blood TCRbeta repertoires from subjects exposed to, actively infected with, or recovered from COVID-19 were included in the dataset. The repertoires were made available in a free public database intended to serve as a resource for research on the immune response to SARS-CoV-2. The material from the prospective study consisted of cDNA or gDNA derived from T cells, B-cell-depleted T cells, or PBMCs. Where available, HLA class I and class II types were obtained from metadata supplied by the sample provider rather than from assay-based typing. Sample metadata almost always included a de-identified subject ID, COVID-19 status, age in years and sex. The samples were drawn from two sources: the first 160 participants of the ongoing ImmuneRACE study, and about 1,300 subjects contributed by 6 global collaborators.

TCRbeta CDR3 regions were amplified from genomic DNA by means of the immunoSEQ Assay, a bias-controlled multiplex PCR. Per the source publication's procedure: The number of nucleated cells in each sample was estimated from the amplification of reference gene primers within the assay. To quantify the absolute abundance of each unique TCRbeta CDR3 rearrangement, sequence reads were collapsed and filtered. For each sample, productive Simpson clonality was calculated by taking the square root of Simpson's diversity index across productive rearrangements. What TCRdb holds here is the immuneACCESS table cut down to in-frame rearrangements. Part of the clones is not present; checked against another copy, under half of the missing clones reflect an unresolved V gene, and the others are unexplained. V, J and clone size are those of that table, while D and trimming were read from the DNA. In all, the sample holds roughly 61,000 clones, and under 80% of those were seen once. Around 54% of the sample is taken by the ten largest.

Study-wide conclusions, independent of this receptor: The quantity of clinical and demographic metadata differed by source and by participant and was supplied without curation.

Participants in the prospective study were enrolled through a virtual design, were aged 18 to 89 years, and lived in under 25 United States geographic areas. To assign participants to cohorts, the prospective study relied on clinical history that participants themselves reported in a screening survey and a study questionnaire. A participant counted as exposed if, within 2 weeks of entering the study, that participant had been in contact with someone who had a PCR-confirmed or clinician-diagnosed COVID-19 case. Mobile phlebotomists in the prospective study collected whole blood, serum and a nasopharyngeal or oropharyngeal swab from every participant. Prospective study participants could optionally give additional blood draws and questionnaires over an approximately 2-month period. Before DNA extraction, prospective study blood samples were shipped either frozen or at room temperature. Via the germline V gene, CDR1 is MDHEN and CDR2 SYDVKM. The V end loses 6 bases and the J end loses 0 bases, and a stretch of 8 bases separates them. The CDR3 covers 13 residues, taking in both the cysteine and the phenylalanine. Only the CDR3 DNA stays, 39 bases, in frame from base 1.

Specimen: PBMCs or T cells enriched from blood (not recorded which). The V and J segments used are TRBV28 and TRBJ1-1; the D gene cannot be resolved reliably. The source of this sequence is an older woman who had been exposed to COVID-19. The CDR3 region has the sequence CASSPFLNTEAFF. Read as DNA, the sequence is TGTGCCAGCAGCCCCTTTTTGAACACTGAAGCTTTCTTT.